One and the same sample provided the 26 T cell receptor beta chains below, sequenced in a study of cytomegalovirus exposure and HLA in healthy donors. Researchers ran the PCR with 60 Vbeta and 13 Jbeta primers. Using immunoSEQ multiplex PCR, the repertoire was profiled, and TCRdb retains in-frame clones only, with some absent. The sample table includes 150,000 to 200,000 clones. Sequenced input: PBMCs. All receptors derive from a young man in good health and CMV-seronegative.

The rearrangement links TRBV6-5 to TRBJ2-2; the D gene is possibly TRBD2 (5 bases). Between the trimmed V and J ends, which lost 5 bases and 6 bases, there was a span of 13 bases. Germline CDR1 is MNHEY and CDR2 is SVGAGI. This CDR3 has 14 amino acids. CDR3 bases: TGTGCCAGCAGTGATCGACTAATCCCCGGGGAGCTGTTTTTT. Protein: CASSDRLIPGELFF.

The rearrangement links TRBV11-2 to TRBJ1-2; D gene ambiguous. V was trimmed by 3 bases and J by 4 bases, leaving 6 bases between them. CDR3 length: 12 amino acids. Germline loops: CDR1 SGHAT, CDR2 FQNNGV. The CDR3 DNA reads TGTGCCAGCAGCTTGGCCAGCTATGGCTACACCTTC. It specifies CASSLASYGYTF.

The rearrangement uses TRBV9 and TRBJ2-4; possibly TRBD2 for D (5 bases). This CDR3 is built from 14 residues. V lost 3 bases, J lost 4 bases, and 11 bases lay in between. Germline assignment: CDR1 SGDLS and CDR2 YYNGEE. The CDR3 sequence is CASSADPGKNIQYF. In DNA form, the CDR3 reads TGTGCCAGCAGCGCGGACCCGGGAAAAAACATTCAGTACTTC.

CDR3 bases: TGTGCCAGCAGTTTGACAGACGAAGAGACCCAGTACTTC. Translation: CASSLTDEETQYF. The V and J genes are TRBV27 and TRBJ2-5; D may be TRBD1 (5 bases). The germline V gene has CDR1 MNHEY and CDR2 SMNVEV (reference sequence). The V and J ends lost 3 bases and 3 bases respectively, with 8 bases between them. This CDR3 spans 13 amino acids.

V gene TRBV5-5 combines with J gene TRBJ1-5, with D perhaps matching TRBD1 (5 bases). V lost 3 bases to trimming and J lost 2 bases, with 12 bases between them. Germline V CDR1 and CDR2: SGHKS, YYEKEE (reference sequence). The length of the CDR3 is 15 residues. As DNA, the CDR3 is TGTGCCAGCAGCTCCCAGGGTATAGGCAATCAGCCCCAGCATTTT. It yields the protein CASSSQGIGNQPQHF.

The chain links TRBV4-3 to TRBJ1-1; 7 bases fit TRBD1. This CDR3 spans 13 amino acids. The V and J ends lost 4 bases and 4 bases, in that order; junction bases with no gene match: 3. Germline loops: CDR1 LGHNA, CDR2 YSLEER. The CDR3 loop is CASSPRTGTEAFF. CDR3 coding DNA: TGCGCCAGCAGCCCTAGGACAGGCACTGAAGCTTTCTTT.

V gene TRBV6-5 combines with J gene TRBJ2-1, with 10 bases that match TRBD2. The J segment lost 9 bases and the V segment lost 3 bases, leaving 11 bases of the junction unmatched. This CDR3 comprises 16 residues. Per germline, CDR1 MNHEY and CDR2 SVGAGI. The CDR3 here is CASSYRMTSGRGEQFF. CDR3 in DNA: TGTGCCAGCAGTTATCGCATGACTAGCGGGCGGGGTGAGCAGTTCTTC.

CDR3 loop: CASSPGTSGRLGVADTQYF. In DNA, the CDR3 is TGTGCCAGCTCTCCAGGGACTAGCGGGAGGCTCGGCGTGGCAGATACGCAGTATTTT. The chain joins TRBV18 to TRBJ2-3; 15 nucleotides align to TRBD2. Trimming cost V 6 bases and J 4 bases; bases outside gene matches: 14. Germline CDR1 KGHSH, CDR2 LQKENI. This CDR3 contains 19 residues.

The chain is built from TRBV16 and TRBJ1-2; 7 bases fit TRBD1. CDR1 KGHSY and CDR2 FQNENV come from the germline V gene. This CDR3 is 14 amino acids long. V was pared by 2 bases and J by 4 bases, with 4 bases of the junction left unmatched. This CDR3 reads CASSQQGESYGYTF. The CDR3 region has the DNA TGTGCCAGCAGCCAACAGGGGGAGAGCTATGGCTACACCTTC. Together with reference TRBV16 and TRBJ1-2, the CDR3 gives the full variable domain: GEEVAQTPKHLVRGEGQKAKLYCAPIKGHSYVFWYQQVLKNEFKFLISFQNENVFDETGMPKERFSAKCLPNSPCSLEIQATKLEDSAVYFCASSQQGESYGYTFGSGTRLTVV.

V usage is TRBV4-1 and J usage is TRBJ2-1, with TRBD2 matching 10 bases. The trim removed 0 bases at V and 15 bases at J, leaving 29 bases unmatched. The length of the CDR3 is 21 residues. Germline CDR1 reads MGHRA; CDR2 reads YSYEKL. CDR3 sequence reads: CASSQDEDVGVFGLADPRGFF. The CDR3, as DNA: TGCGCCAGCAGCCAAGACGAAGACGTGGGTGTCTTTGGACTAGCGGACCCCCGGGGGTTCTTC.

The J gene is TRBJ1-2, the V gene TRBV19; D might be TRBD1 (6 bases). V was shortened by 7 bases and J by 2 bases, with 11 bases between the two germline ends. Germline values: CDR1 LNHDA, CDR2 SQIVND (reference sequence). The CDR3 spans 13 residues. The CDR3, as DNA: TGTGCCAGTACACGGACAGTGAACTATGGCTACACCTTC. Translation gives CASTRTVNYGYTF.

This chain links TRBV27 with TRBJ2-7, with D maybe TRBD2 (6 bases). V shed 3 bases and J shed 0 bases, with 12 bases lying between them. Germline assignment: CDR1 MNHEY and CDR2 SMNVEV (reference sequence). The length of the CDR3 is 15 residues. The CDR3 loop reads CASSLGLANSYEQYF. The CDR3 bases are TGTGCCAGCAGTTTGGGGCTAGCGAACTCCTACGAGCAGTACTTC.

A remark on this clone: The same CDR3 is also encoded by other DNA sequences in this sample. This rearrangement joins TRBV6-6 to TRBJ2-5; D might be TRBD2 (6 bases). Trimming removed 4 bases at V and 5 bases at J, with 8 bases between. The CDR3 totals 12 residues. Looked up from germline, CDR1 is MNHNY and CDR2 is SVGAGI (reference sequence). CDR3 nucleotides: TGTGCCAGCAGTTGGGACTCCGAGACCCAGTACTTC. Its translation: CASSWDSETQYF.

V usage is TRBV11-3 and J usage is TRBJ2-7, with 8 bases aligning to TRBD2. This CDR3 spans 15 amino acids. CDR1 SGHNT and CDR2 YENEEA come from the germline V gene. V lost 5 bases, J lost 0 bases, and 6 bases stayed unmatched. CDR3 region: CASSLPGGTSYEQYF. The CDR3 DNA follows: TGTGCCAGCAGCCTCCCGGGGGGGACCTCCTACGAGCAGTACTTC.

The CDR3 DNA follows: TGTGCCAGCAGCTTAGCGGCGGCAGGGGGCACTCAGCCCCAGCATTTT. Amino acid sequence: CASSLAAAGGTQPQHF. The chain couples TRBV7-8 to TRBJ1-5; 8 bases agree with TRBD1. CDR3 size: 16 residues. From germline, CDR1 is SGHVS and CDR2 FQNEAQ. Trimming cost V 0 bases and J 6 bases; bases outside gene matches: 7.

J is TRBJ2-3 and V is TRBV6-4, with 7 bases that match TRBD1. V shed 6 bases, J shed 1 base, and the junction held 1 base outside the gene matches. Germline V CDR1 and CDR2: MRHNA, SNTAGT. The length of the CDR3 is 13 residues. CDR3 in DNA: TGTGCCAGCAGCGGACAGGGCACAGATACGCAGTATTTT. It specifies CASSGQGTDTQYF.

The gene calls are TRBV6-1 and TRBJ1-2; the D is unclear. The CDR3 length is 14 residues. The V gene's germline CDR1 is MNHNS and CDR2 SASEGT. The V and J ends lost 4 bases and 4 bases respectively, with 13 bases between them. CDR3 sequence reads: CASSVSPILYGYTF. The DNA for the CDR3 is TGTGCCAGCAGTGTAAGCCCCATACTCTATGGCTACACCTTC.

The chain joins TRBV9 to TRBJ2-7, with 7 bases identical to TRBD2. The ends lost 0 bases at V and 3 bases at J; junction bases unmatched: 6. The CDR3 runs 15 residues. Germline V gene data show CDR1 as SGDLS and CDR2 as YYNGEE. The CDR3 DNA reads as TGTGCCAGCAGCGTAGGTACGGGGGGAGTCTACGAGCAGTACTTC. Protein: CASSVGTGGVYEQYF. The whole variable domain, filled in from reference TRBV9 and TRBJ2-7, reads DSGVTQTPKHLITATGQRVTLRCSPRSGDLSVYWYQQSLDQGLQFLIQYYNGEERAKGNILERFSAQQFPDLHSELNLSSLELGDSALYFCASSVGTGGVYEQYFGPGTRLTVT.

The CDR3 coding sequence is TGTGCCAGCAGTTTAACAGGGGCCTATGGCTACACCTTC. It translates to CASSLTGAYGYTF. The chain links TRBV27 to TRBJ1-2, with 7 positions matching TRBD1. There are 13 residues in the CDR3. CDR1 and CDR2 from the germline V gene are MNHEY and SMNVEV (reference sequence). With V trimmed by 2 bases and J by 4 bases, 1 base remained unmatched.

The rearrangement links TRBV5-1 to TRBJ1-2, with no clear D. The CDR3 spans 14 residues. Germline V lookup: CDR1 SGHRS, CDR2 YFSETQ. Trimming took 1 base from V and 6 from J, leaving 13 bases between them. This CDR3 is CASSLFGSADGYTF. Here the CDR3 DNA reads TGCGCCAGCAGCTTGTTCGGATCGGCGGATGGCTACACCTTC.

This CDR3 is CASSERDSRSSYEQYF. The CDR3 DNA follows: TGTGCCAGCAGTGAAAGGGACAGCCGAAGCTCCTACGAGCAGTACTTC. The chain is built from TRBV2 and TRBJ2-7; TRBD1 aligns across 7 bases. The CDR3 is 16 amino acids. V lost 2 bases and J lost 0; bases outside the gene matches: 7. Germline CDR1 reads SNHLY; CDR2 reads FYNNEI.

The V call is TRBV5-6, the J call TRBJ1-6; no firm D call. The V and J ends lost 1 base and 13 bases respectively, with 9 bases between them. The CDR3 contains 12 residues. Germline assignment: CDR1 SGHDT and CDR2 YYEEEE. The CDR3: CASSLFQRPLHF. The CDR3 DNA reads TGTGCCAGCAGCTTGTTCCAGCGTCCCCTCCACTTT. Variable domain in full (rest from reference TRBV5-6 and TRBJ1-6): DAGVTQSPTHLIKTRGQQVTLRCSPKSGHDTVSWYQQALGQGPQFIFQYYEEEERQRGNFPDRFSGHQFPNYSSELNVNALLLGDSALYLCASSLFQRPLHFGNGTRLTVT.

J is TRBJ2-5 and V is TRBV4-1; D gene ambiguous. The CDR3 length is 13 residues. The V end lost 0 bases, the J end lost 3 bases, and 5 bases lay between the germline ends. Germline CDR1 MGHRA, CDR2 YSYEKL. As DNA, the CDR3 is TGCGCCAGCAGCCAAGACAGCGAAGAGACCCAGTACTTC. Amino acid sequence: CASSQDSEETQYF.

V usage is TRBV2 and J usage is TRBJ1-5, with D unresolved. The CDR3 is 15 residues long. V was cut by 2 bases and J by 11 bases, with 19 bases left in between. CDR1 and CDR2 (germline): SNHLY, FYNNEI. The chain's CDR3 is CASSERQVRHDSQHF. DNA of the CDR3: TGTGCCAGCAGTGAAAGGCAGGTCCGTCACGATTCCCAGCATTTT.

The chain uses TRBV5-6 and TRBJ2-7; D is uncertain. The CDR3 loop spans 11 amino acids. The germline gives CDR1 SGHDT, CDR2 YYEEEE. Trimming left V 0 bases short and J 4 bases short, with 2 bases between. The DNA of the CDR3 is TGTGCCAGCAGCTTGGCTTACGAGCAGTACTTC. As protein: CASSLAYEQYF.

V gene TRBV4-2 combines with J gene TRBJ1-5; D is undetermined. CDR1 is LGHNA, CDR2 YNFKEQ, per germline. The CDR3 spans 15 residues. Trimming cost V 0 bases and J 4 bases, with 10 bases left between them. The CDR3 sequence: CASSQEGAGNQPQHF. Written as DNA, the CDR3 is TGTGCCAGCAGCCAAGAAGGTGCCGGGAATCAGCCCCAGCATTTT.